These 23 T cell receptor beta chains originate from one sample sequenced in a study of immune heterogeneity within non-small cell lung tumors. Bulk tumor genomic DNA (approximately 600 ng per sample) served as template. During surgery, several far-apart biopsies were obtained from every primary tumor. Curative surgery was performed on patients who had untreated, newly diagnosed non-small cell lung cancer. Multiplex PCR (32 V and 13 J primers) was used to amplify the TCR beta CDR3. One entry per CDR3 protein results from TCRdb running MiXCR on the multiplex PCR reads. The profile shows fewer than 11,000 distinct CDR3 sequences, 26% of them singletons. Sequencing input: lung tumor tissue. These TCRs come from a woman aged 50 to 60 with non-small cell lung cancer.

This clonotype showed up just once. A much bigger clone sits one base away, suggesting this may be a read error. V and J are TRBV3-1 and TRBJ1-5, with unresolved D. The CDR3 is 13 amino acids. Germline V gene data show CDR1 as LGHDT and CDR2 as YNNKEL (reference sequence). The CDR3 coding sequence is TGTGCCAGGAGCCCGACGGATAATCAGCCCCAGCATTTT. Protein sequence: CARSPTDNQPQHF.

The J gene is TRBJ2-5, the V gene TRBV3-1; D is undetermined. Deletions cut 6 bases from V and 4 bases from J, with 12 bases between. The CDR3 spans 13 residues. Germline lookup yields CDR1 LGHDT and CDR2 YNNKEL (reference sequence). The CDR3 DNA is TGTGCCAGCAGGGCAAGAGTAGGAGAGACCCAGTACTTC. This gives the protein CASRARVGETQYF.

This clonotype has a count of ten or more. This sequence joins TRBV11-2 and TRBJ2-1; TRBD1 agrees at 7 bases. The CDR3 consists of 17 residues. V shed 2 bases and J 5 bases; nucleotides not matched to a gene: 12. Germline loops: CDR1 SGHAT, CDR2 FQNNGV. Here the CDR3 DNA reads TGTGCCAGCAGCTTAAGAGGGGGCTTCCGCCACAACAATGAGCAGTTCTTC. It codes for CASSLRGGFRHNNEQFF.

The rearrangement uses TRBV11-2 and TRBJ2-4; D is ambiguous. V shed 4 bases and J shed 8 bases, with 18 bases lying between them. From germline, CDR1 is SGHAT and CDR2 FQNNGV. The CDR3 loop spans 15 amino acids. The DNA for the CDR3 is TGTGCCAGCAGCTCGTTCACCCCGAAAAGAGACATTCAGTACTTC. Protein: CASSSFTPKRDIQYF. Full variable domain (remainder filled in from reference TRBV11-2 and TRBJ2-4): EAGVAQSPRYKIIEKRQSVAFWCNPISGHATLYWYQQILGQGPKLLIQFQNNGVVDDSQLPKDRFSAERLKGVDSTLKIQPAKLEDSAVYLCASSSFTPKRDIQYFGAGTRLSVL.

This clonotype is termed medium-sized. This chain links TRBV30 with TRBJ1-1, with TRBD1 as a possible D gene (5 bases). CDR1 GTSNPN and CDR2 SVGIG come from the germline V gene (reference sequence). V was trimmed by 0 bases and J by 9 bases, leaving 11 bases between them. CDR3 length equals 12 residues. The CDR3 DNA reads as TGTGCCTGGAGTGTGGGGACGGCGAAAGCTTTCTTT. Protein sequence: CAWSVGTAKAFF.

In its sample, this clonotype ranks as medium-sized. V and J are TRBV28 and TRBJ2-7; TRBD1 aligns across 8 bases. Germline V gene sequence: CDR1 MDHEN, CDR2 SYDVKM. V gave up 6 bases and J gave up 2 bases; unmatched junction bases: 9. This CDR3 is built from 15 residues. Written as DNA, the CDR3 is TGTGCCAGCAGCCTAGGCGGGACAGGAGCCTACGAGCAGTACTTC. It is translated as CASSLGGTGAYEQYF.

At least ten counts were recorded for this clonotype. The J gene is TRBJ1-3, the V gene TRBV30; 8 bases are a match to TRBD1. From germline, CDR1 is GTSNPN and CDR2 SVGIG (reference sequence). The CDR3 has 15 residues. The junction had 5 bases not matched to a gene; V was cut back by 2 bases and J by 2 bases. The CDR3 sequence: CAWSLRTGPGNTIYF. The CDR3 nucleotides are TGTGCCTGGAGTCTCCGGACAGGGCCTGGAAACACCATATATTTT.

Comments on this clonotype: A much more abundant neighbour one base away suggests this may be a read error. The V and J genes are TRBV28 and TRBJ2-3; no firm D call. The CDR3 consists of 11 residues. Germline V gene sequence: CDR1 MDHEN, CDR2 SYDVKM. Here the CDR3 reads CAISDTDTQYF. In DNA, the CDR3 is TGTGCCATCAGTGACACAGATACGCAGTATTTT.

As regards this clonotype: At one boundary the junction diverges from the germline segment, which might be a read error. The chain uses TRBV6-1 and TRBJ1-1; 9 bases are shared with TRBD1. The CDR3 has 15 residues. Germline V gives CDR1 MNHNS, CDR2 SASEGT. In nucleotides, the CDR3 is TGTGCCTGCAGTCAAAACAGGGGGCGCTGGACCGAAGCTTTCTTT. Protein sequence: CACSQNRGRWTEAFF.

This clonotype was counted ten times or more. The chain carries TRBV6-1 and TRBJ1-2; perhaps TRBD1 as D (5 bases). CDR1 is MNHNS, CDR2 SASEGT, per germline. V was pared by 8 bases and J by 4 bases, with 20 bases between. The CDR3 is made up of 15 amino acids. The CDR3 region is CASHGDPHYLYGYTF. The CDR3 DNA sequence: TGTGCCAGCCATGGGGACCCCCACTACCTCTATGGCTACACCTTC.

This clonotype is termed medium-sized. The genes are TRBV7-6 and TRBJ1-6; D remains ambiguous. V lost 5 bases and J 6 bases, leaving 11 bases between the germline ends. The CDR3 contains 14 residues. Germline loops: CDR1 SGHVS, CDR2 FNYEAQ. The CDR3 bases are TGTGCCAGCAGCCTTAGCGGGCCTAATTCACCCCTCCACTTT. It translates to CASSLSGPNSPLHF.

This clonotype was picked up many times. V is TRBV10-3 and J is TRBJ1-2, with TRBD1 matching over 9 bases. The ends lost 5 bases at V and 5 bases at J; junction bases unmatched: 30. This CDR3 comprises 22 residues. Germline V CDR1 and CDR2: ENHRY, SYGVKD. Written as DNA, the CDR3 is TGTGCCATCAGTCCTTCCCGGGACAGGGTCGTTTCGACCTACCCTAACTATTATGGCTACACCTTC. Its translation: CAISPSRDRVVSTYPNYYGYTF.

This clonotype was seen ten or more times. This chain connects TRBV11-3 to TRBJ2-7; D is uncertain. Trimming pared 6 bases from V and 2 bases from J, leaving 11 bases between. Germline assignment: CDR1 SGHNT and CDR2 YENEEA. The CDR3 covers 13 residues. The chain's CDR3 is CASSAVGPYEQYF. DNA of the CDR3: TGTGCCAGCAGTGCTGTCGGACCCTACGAGCAGTACTTC.

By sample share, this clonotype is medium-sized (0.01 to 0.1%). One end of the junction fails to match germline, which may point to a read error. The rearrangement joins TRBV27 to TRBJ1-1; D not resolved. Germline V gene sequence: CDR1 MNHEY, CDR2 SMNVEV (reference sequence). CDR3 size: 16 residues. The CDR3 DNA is TGTGCCAGCAGTATATCGGGCCGACTGCTGAACACTGAAGCTTTCTTT. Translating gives CASSISGRLLNTEAFF.

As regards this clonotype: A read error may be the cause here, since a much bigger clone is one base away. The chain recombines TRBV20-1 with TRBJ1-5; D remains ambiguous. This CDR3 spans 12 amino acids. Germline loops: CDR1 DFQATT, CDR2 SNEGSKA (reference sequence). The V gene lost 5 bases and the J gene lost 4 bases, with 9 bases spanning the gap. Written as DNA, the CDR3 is TGCAGTGCTGGACTGGAGAATCAGCCCCAGCATTTT. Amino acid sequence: CSAGLENQPQHF.

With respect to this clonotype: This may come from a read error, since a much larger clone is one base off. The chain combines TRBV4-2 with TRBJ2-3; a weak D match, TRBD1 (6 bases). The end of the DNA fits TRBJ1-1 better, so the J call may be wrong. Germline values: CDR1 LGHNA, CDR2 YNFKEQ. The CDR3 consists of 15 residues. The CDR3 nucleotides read TGTGCCAGCAGCCTCCCCGGACAGATTAACACTCAAGCTTTCTTT. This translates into CASSLPGQINTQAFF.

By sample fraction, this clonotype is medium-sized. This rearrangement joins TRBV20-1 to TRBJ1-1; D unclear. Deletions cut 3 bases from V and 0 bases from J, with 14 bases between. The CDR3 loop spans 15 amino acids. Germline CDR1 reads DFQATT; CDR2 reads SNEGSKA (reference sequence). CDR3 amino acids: CSASSPRRLNTEAFF. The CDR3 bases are TGCAGTGCTAGCTCTCCACGCAGGTTGAACACTGAAGCTTTCTTT.

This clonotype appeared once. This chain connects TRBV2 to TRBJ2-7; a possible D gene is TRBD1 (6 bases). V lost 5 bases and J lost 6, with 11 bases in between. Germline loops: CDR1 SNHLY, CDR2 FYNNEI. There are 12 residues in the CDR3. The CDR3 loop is CASSYTGFEQYF. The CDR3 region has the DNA TGTGCCAGCAGTTACACAGGGTTCGAGCAGTACTTC.

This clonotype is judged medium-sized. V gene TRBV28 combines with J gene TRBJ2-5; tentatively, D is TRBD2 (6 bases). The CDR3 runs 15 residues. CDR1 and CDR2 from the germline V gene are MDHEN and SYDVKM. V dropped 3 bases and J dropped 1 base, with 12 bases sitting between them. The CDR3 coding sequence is TGTGCCAGCAGTTTGGAGGAGGGAGCCCAAGAGACCCAGTACTTC. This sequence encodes CASSLEEGAQETQYF.

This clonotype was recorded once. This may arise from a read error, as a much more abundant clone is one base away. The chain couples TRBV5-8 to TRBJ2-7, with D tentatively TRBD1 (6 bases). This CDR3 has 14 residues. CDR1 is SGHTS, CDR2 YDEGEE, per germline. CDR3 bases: TGTGCCAGCAGCTTGCGGCAGGGGAACTACGACCAGTACTTC. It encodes CASSLRQGNYDQYF.

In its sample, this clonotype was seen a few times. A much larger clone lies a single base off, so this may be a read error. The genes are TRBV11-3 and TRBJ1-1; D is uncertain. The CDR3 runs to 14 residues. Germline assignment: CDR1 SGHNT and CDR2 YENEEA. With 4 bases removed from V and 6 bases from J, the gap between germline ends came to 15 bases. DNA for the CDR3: TGTGCCAGCAGCTCCCTCATAGGGTTCGCTGAAGCTTTCTTT. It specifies CASSSLIGFAEAFF.

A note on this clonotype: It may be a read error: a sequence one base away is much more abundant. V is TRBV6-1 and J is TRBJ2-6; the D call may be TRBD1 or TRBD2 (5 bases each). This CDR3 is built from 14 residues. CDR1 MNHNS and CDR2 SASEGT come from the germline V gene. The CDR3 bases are TGTGCCAGCAGCGAGGGGTTCGAGGCCAACGTCCCGACTTTC. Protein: CASSEGFEANVPTF.

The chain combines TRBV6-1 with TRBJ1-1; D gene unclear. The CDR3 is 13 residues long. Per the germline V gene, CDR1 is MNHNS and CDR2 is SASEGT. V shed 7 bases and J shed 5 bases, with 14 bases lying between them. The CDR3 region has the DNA TGTGCCAGCATTCGGATGGGAGGGACTGAAGCTTTCTTT. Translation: CASIRMGGTEAFF.